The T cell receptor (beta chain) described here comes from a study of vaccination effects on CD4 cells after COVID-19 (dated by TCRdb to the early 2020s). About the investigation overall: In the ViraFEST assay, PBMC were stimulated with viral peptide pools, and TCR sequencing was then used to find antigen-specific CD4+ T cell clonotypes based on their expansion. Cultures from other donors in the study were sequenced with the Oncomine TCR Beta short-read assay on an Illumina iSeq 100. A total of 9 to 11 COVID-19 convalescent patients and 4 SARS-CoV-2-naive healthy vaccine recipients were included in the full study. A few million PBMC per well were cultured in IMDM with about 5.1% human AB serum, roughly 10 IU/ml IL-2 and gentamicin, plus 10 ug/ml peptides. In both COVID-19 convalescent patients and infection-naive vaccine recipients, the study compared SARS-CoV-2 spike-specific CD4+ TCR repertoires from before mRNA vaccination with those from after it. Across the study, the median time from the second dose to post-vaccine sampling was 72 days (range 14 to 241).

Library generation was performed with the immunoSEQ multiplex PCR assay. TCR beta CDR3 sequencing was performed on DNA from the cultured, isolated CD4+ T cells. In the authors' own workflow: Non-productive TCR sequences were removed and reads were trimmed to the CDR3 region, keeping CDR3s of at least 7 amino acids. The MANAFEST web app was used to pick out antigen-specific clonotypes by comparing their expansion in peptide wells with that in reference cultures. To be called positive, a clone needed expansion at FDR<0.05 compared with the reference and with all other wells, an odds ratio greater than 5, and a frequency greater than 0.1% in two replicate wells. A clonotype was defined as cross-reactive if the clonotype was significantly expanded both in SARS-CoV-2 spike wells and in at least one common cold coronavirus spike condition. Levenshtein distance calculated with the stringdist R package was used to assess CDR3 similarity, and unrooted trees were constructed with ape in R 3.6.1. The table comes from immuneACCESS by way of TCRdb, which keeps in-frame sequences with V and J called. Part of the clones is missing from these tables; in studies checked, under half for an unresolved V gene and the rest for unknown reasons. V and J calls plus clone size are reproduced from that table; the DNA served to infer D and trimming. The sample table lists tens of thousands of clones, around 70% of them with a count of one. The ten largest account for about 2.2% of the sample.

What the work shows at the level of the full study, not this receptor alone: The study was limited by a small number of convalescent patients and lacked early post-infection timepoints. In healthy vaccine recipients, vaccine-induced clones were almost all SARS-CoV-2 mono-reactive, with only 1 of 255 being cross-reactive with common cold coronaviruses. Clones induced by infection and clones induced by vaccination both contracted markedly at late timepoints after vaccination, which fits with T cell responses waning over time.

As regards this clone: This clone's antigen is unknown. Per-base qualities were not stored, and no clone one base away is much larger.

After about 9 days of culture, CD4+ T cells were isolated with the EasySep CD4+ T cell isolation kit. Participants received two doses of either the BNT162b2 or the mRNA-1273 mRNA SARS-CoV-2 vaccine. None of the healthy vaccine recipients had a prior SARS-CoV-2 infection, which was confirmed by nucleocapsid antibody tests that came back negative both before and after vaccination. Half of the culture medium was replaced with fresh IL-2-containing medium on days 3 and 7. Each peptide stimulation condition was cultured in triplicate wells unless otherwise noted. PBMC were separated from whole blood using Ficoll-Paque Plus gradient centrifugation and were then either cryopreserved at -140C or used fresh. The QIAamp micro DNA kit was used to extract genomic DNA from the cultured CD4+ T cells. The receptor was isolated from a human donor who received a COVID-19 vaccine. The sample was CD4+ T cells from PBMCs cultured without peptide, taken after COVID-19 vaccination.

For the CDR3, the sequence is CASSSRLGQEYEKLFF. The DNA is as follows: TGTGCCAGCAGCTCTCGGCTGGGACAGGAGTATGAAAAACTGTTTTTT. The rearrangement joined TRBV7-8 to TRBJ1-4; TRBD1 agrees with 8 junctional bases. From a lookup of the germline V gene, CDR1 and CDR2 are SGHVS and FQNEAQ. The CDR3 spans 16 residues, from the cysteine through the phenylalanine. The only DNA kept is the CDR3, 48 bases in frame from the first base. The junction shows trimming of 4 bases on V and 6 bases on J, and the gene matches do not reach 10 bases of it.